This T cell receptor beta chain was sequenced for a study of spatial heterogeneity in lung cancer (dated by TCRdb to between 2019 and 2020). For the study in its entirety: The donors were 65 to 90 patients from the lung TRACERx cohort who had early-stage, untreated non-small cell lung cancer. Follow-up PBMC samples were sequenced whenever available, and the median time to follow-up was two to three years after resection. Nonsynonymous mutation counts, determined by whole-exome sequencing of tumor tissue, were related to features of the TCR repertoire. At surgery, both alpha and beta chains were TCR-sequenced in more than 200 tumor regions, about 61 matched nontumor lung samples and just over 55 PBMC samples. In non-small cell lung cancer, the study made a quantitative comparison of TCR alpha and beta repertoires among multiple tumor regions, matched nontumor lung and blood. Beta-chain transcripts were consistently detected in greater numbers than alpha-chain transcripts, which likely reflects a higher abundance of beta-chain transcripts. In the raw uncorrected reads, each unique combination of TCR and UMI appeared more than ten times on average. What the work shows at the level of the full study, not this receptor alone: Only 14 to 15 patients were included in comparisons of baseline and follow-up blood repertoires. Confirming at a functional level the hypothesis that regional TCRs recognize regional mutations was considered to require additional single-cell paired TCR alpha and beta sequencing. Ubiquitous expanded tumor TCRs showed up in blood more often at tumor resection than at routine follow-up.

Libraries came from 5' RACE. TCRdb lists the instrument as NextSeq 500. To allow correction of PCR and sequencing errors, the TCR library protocol tagged every TCR cDNA molecule with a unique molecular identifier. Per the source publication's procedure: Decombinator tools were used for TCR identification, UMI-based error correction and CDR3 extraction. TCRs above a frequency of 2 per 1,000, corresponding to the top 1% of the tumor frequency distribution, were defined as expanded. Each repertoire was subsampled 100 times to 5,000 TCRs, after which Renyi diversity was computed with the R vegan package. CDR3 similarity networks were constructed using string-kernel similarity of amino acid triplets, with links drawn between CDR3s whose pairwise similarity was above 0.82. TCRdb redid the processing of the public reads, applying fastp at Q25 and MiXCR, and retained in-frame beta chains. When rows share a CDR3 protein, they turn into one entry using the most common DNA and genes. It is TCRdb's table, rather than the study itself, that gives the V and J calls and clone size. Recorded for this sample are about 94,000 distinct CDR3 sequences; just under 20% of them occurred a single time. The ten largest clones take up around a fifth of the sample.

A remark on this clonotype: The antigen it recognizes is unknown. Base qualities are not at hand, and no much larger clone is one base apart.

The time point label here, explained by the study, means: blood at routine non-recurrence follow-up after resection. Without any cell sorting, TCR sequencing was performed on whole RNA extracted either from tumor and nontumor lung tissue or from cryopreserved PBMC samples. A patient was chosen for TCR sequencing only when enough RNA was available from at least two tumor regions. CDR1 and CDR2 are read off the germline V gene (reference sequence) as LGHDT and YNNKEL. V is cut back by 1 base and J by 4 bases, with 3 bases in the junction unmatched. From the cysteine through the phenylalanine, the CDR3 covers 14 amino acids. The entry retains the CDR3 DNA only, 42 bases that are in frame from base 1.

The V and J segments used are TRBV3-1 and TRBJ2-5, with 7 junctional bases fitting TRBD2. The sequenced sample was PBMCs, obtained at follow-up. The receptor was isolated from a male donor with early-stage non-small cell lung cancer. DNA sequence: TGTGCCAGCAGCCAAGTGGTAGCGGGAGAGACCCAGTACTTC. It specifies CASSQVVAGETQYF.